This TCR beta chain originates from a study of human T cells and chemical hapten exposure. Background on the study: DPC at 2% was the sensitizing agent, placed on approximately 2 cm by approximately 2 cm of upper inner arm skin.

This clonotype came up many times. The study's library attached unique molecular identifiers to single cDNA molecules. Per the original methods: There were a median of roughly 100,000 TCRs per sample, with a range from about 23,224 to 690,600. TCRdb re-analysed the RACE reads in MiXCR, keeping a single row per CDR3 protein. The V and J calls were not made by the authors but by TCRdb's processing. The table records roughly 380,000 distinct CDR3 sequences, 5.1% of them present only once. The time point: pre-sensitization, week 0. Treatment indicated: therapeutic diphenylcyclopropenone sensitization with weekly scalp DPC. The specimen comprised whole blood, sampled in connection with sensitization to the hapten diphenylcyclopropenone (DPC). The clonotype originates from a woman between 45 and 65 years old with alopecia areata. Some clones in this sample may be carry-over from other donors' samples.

CDR3 amino acids: CSVGGGQGGTDTQYF. CDR3 coding DNA: TGCAGCGTCGGCGGGGGGCAGGGCGGAACAGATACGCAGTATTTT. V usage is TRBV29-1 and J usage is TRBJ2-3; 8 nucleotides match TRBD2. V was clipped by 6 bases and J by 3 bases; unmatched bases: 11. From germline, CDR1 is SQVTM and CDR2 ANQGSEA. The CDR3 runs 15 residues.